The TCR beta chain under discussion was sequenced for a study of patients and donors after allogeneic stem cell transplantation. The V end was cut by 2 bases, the J end by 0 bases, with 4 bases between. The CDR3 length is 13 residues. There are a few counts of this clonotype. TCRdb used MiXCR to reprocess the RT-PCR reads, holding one entry per CDR3 protein. The sample lists about 160,000 distinct CDR3 sequences; roughly 35% were seen once. Input material: blood, either unsorted or a sorted T cell fraction (not recorded which). The TCR sequence derives from a human donor who was either an allogeneic HSCT recipient or a stem cell or donor lymphocyte infusion donor (not recorded which). It is not recorded whose cells these are; they may come from a transplant donor. This rearrangement joins TRBV12-3 or TRBV12-4 to TRBJ1-1; no clear D. Here the CDR3 reads CASSLKLNTEAFF. The CDR3 DNA reads as TGTGCCAGCAGTTTAAAGCTGAACACTGAAGCTTTCTTT.